This T cell receptor (beta chain) was retrieved from a study of cytomegalovirus exposure and HLA in healthy donors. Findings of the study overall: Later on, analysis showed that most CMV-associated TCR beta chains appeared to be HLA-restricted. In a later analysis, several top co-occurrence clusters appeared linked to parvovirus B19, influenza, CMV and Epstein-Barr virus. Reported results showed that the classifier diagnosed cytomegalovirus status with high specificity and sensitivity.

Details on this clone: Its antigen is as yet unknown.

Trimming took off 5 bases at V and 4 bases at J, with 12 bases between the two ends. The CDR3 is 13 amino acids. CDR1 SQVTM and CDR2 ANQGSEA come from the germline V gene. Both 60 Vbeta primers and 13 Jbeta primers went into the PCR. Data came from immunoSEQ multiplex PCR; TCRdb stores just in-frame clones and leaves some out. The repertoire includes about 67,000 clones, about four fifths of them detected once, and around 4.2% sits in the top ten. Sequenced material: PBMCs. This sequence originates from a woman in her 30s in good health and CMV-seronegative. V gene TRBV29-1 combines with J gene TRBJ1-5, with D perhaps TRBD1 (6 bases). The CDR3 DNA follows: TGCAGCGTTTCGACAGGCACGAATCAGCCCCAGCATTTT. This gives the protein CSVSTGTNQPQHF.